The clone carrying this T cell receptor beta chain was observed many times. Antigen unknown. These data originate in a study of identical twins. General study findings and limits: One should note that invariant MAIT and iNKT cells could partly confound zero-insertion analyses. Out-of-frame alpha sequences shared by twins were enriched for low generation probability. For out-of-frame beta sequences, excess twin sharing was weaker.

The CDR3 spans 14 residues. The germline V gene has CDR1 SGHRS and CDR2 YFSETQ. Between the trimmed V and J ends, which lost 4 bases and 1 base, there was a span of 8 bases. Template switching added a universal primer binding site, and final cDNA carried unique molecular identifiers. Using its own MiXCR run on the 5' RACE reads, TCRdb lists one record per CDR3 protein. The repertoire has around 370,000 distinct CDR3 sequences, approximately 8.8% of them found once; the top ten carry 8% to 10%. The sequence was obtained from a woman in her 50s in good health. Sequences were obtained from naive T cells sorted from blood. V gene TRBV5-1 combines with J gene TRBJ2-2; no reliable D call. This CDR3 is CASSPFLNTGELFF. CDR3 nucleotides: TGCGCCAGCAGCCCTTTTCTGAACACCGGGGAGCTGTTTTTT. The whole variable domain, remainder taken from reference TRBV5-1 and TRBJ2-2, is KAGVTQTPRYLIKTRGQQVTLSCSPISGHRSVSWYQQTPGQGLQFLFEYFSETQRNKGNFPGRFSGRQFSNSRSEMNVSTLELGDSALYLCASSPFLNTGELFFGEGSRLTVL.